This entry concerns a single TCR beta chain. Antigen: not known. Produced via immunoSEQ multiplex PCR; TCRdb's table is partial and in-frame only. This table has about 160,000 clones, approximately 90% appearing once. The source of the sample is a study of T cell responses to AZD1222 COVID-19 vaccine. Regarding the study as a whole: Repertoire collection took place solely once the T cell response had peaked. Clonal diversity was possibly underestimated, and the donors were mostly white British, with more females. Vaccine-associated CD4 TCRs spanned spike, dominant at 160-218 and 743-854.

CDR3 size: 14 residues. CDR1 is MNHNY and CDR2 is SVGAGI in the germline V gene (reference sequence). Trimming left V 2 bases short and J 3 bases short, with 11 bases between. The sequencing used peripheral blood, collected on day 0 of AZD1222 vaccination. The chain joins TRBV6-6 to TRBJ2-7; D assignment may be TRBD1 or TRBD2 (5 bases each). The source of this sequence is an adult in good health. CDR3 in DNA: TGTGCCAGCAGTTACGATGGGACGGACTACGAGCAGTACTTC. Its protein product is CASSYDGTDYEQYF.